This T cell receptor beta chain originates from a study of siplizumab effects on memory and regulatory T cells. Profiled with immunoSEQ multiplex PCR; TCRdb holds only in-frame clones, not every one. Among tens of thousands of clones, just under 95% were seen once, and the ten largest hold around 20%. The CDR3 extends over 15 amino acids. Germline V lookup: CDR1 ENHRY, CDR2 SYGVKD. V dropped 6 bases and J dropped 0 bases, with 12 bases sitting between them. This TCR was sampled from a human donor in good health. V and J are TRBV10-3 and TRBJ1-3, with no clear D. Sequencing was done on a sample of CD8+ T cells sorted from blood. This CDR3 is CAIRETGASGNTIYF. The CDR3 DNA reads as TGTGCCATCAGGGAGACTGGAGCCTCTGGAAACACCATATATTTT.